The rows below give T cell receptor beta chains drawn from one sample of a study of blood T cell repertoires in COVID-19. Data came from immunoSEQ multiplex PCR; TCRdb stores just in-frame clones and leaves some out. Of over 200,000 clones in the sample, over 80% are singletons; the top ten hold 2.6%. The specimen was peripheral blood. The source of these receptors is a woman aged 70 to 79 with active or convalescent COVID-19. Each CDR3 is given with its conserved first and last residue. The D gene is left open where the match is weak. Clone size is given for some rows only: seen once, a few or many times, or a class if the clone is expanded.

D	size	V	J	DNA	CDR3
TRBD2	NA	TRBV5-1	TRBJ2-3	TGCGCCAGCAGCTTGTTGTCTAGCGGGAGGTCCGTAGATACGCAGTATTTT	CASSLLSSGRSVDTQYF
NA	NA	TRBV12-5	TRBJ2-2	TGTGCTAGTGGTCGCCACAGGGGGGGGAACACCGGGGAGCTGTTTTTT	CASGRHRGGNTGELFF
TRBD1	few	TRBV28	TRBJ1-1	TGTGCCAGCAGTTTGATTGGGACAGACAACACTGAAGCTTTCTTT	CASSLIGTDNTEAFF
TRBD1	NA	TRBV10-3	TRBJ2-7	TGTGCCATCAGGGGACAGGGCTACGAGCAGTACTTC	CAIRGQGYEQYF
NA	NA	TRBV18	TRBJ2-1	TGTGCCAGCTCCGACTATGGACGGGAGCAGTTCTTC	CASSDYGREQFF
TRBD2	NA	TRBV7-6	TRBJ2-3	TGTGCCAGCAGCCCCGGGACTAGCGGGGGGACAGATACGCAGTATTTT	CASSPGTSGGTDTQYF
NA	few	TRBV5-1	TRBJ1-1	TGCGCCAGCAGCTTGGGGGCGGGAGTTCATACGGAAGCTTTCTTT	CASSLGAGVHTEAFF
NA	NA	TRBV19	TRBJ2-7	TGTGCCAGTAGTACCTTCGCCTCGGGGTCTGAGCAGTACTTC	CASSTFASGSEQYF
NA	NA	TRBV19	TRBJ1-6	TGTGCCAGTAGTATTGGCGGGCAGGGGAATTCACCCCTCCACTTT	CASSIGGQGNSPLHF
NA	NA	TRBV27	TRBJ2-2	TGTGCCAGCAGTCCCCTCACCGGGGAGCTGTTTTTT	CASSPLTGELFF
NA	NA	TRBV19	TRBJ2-7	TGTGCCAGTAGTATCAGGGGCAAGTACGAGCAGTACTTC	CASSIRGKYEQYF
TRBD1	NA	TRBV30	TRBJ1-6	TGTGCCTGGAGAACACAGGGGAATTCACCCCTCCACTTT	CAWRTQGNSPLHF
NA	NA	TRBV2	TRBJ2-7	TGTGCCAGCGGTCCCGGGACTGCTTCCTACGAGCAGTACTTC	CASGPGTASYEQYF
NA	NA	TRBV30	TRBJ1-2	TGTGCCTGGAGGGGCGGGGGGATCTGGAATGGCTACACCTTC	CAWRGGGIWNGYTF
NA	NA	TRBV7-2	TRBJ2-1	TGTGCCAGCAGCGTAAGGGGGGGCTCCTACAATGAGCAGTTCTTC	CASSVRGGSYNEQFF
NA	NA	TRBV30	TRBJ1-1	TGTGCCTGGGACACAGGGAGATTTAGAGCTTTCTTT	CAWDTGRFRAFF
NA	NA	TRBV5-1	TRBJ1-2	TGCGCCAGCAGCTTGGTGGGGGGAGCGGGCGGCTACACCTTC	CASSLVGGAGGYTF
NA	NA	TRBV30	TRBJ1-4	TGTGCCTGGAGCAGGGCGGATGAAAAACTGTTTTTT	CAWSRADEKLFF
TRBD2	NA	TRBV10-3	TRBJ2-1	TGTGCCATCAGTGGGCGGGAACTAGCGGAGGGTAGGAATGAGCAGTTCTTC	CAISGRELAEGRNEQFF
NA	NA	TRBV7-9	TRBJ1-2	TGTGCCAGCAGCTTAGCTGGGGGCGCGGGCTATGGCTACACCTTC	CASSLAGGAGYGYTF
TRBD1	NA	TRBV11-1	TRBJ2-1	TGTGCCAGCAGCCAACCCTCACAGGACAGGGTACGGGTCTTC	CASSQPSQDRVRVF
TRBD1	NA	TRBV4-1	TRBJ1-1	TGCGCCAGCAGCCAACGGGACAGGGGTAACACTGAAGCTTTCTTT	CASSQRDRGNTEAFF
NA	NA	TRBV12-3/TRBV12-4	TRBJ2-1	TGTGCCAGCAGTCCGGACTTCTACAATGAGCAGTTCTTC	CASSPDFYNEQFF
TRBD1	NA	TRBV3-1/TRBV3-2	TRBJ1-4	TGTGCCAGCAGCCAATTCCCCGGACAGGGGCAGGAAAAACTGTTTTTT	CASSQFPGQGQEKLFF
NA	NA	TRBV7-6	TRBJ2-5	TGTGCCAGCAGCTGGCAGGAGACCCAGTACTTC	CASSWQETQYF
TRBD1	NA	TRBV9	TRBJ1-2	TGTGCCAGCAGCGTAGGACAGGGGAGCTCATCCCCCTATGGCTACACCTTC	CASSVGQGSSSPYGYTF
TRBD1	NA	TRBV27	TRBJ2-5	TGTGCCAGCAGTGGGGGAGCGACAGGGGAAGAGACCCAGTACTTC	CASSGGATGEETQYF
TRBD2	NA	TRBV7-2	TRBJ2-1	TGTGCCAGCAGCTTAAGGGCGGGAGATTACAATGAGCAGTTCTTC	CASSLRAGDYNEQFF
TRBD2	NA	TRBV7-2	TRBJ2-1	TGTGCCAGCAGCCTAGACCTAGCGGACCACTACAATGAGCAGTTCTTC	CASSLDLADHYNEQFF
TRBD1	NA	TRBV28	TRBJ1-1	TGTGCCAGCAGACCCCACAGGGGTAACACTGAAGCTTTCTTT	CASRPHRGNTEAFF
NA	NA	TRBV3-1/TRBV3-2	TRBJ1-1	TGTGCCAGCAGCCATGCGACAGAGACCGAAGCTTTCTTT	CASSHATETEAFF
TRBD1	NA	TRBV24-1	TRBJ2-1	TGTGCCACCAGTGACCAGAGGGACAGTAATCACAATGAGCAGTTCTTC	CATSDQRDSNHNEQFF
NA	NA	TRBV25-1	TRBJ1-4	TGTGCCAGCAGTGAGGTCTGGCTCGGGTATGAAAAACTGTTTTTT	CASSEVWLGYEKLFF
TRBD1	NA	TRBV7-8	TRBJ1-1	TGTGCCAGCACCCTCCTTGGGACAGCGAACACTGAAGCTTTCTTT	CASTLLGTANTEAFF
TRBD2	NA	TRBV3-1/TRBV3-2	TRBJ2-7	TGTGCCAGCAGCCCCCGCAGCGGGACGGGGGAGCAGTACTTC	CASSPRSGTGEQYF
TRBD1	NA	TRBV19	TRBJ1-5	TGTGCCAGTAGTACAACAGGGGGCGGACAGCCCCAGCATTTT	CASSTTGGGQPQHF
NA	NA	TRBV7-9	TRBJ2-5	TGTGCCAGCAGCCCCCAGGGGGAGACCCAGTACTTC	CASSPQGETQYF
TRBD2	once	TRBV28	TRBJ2-7	TGTGCCAGCGGGACTAGCGGGATCTACGAGCAGTACTTC	CASGTSGIYEQYF
TRBD1	NA	TRBV10-2	TRBJ1-2	TGCGCCAGCAGGGAGGGGGCAGTGAGCTATGGCTACACCTTC	CASREGAVSYGYTF
TRBD1	NA	TRBV5-6	TRBJ2-5	TGTGCCAGCAGCACGACAGGGTTCCAAGAGACCCAGTACTTC	CASSTTGFQETQYF